This TCR beta chain is drawn from a study of cytomegalovirus exposure and HLA in healthy donors. Broader study findings: Available immune exposure information was restricted to CMV serostatus only. Rare TCR sequences predominated, though certain public TCRs were found in many donors.

The CDR3 has 13 residues. V lost 0 bases to trimming and J lost 6 bases, with 9 bases between them. The germline V gene encodes CDR1 WNHNN and CDR2 SYGVQD (reference sequence). Primers included in the PCR were 60 Vbeta and 13 Jbeta primers. Profiled with immunoSEQ multiplex PCR; TCRdb holds only in-frame clones, not every one. In the table there are over 150,000 clones, about four fifths of which are singletons. With regard to this clone: Its antigen remains unknown.

Sequenced input: PBMCs. This sequence joins TRBV10-1 and TRBJ2-7; D perhaps matches TRBD1 (6 bases). The origin of this receptor is a man aged 18 to 29 in good health and CMV-seronegative. The CDR3 reads CASSESTGTEQYV. The CDR3, as DNA: TGCGCCAGCAGTGAGTCTACAGGGACCGAGCAGTACGTC.